This T cell receptor beta chain was sequenced during a study of cytomegalovirus exposure and HLA in healthy donors. General study results and limits: Available immune exposure information covered CMV serostatus only. Analyses of presence/absence relied on an assumption of roughly uniform sequencing depth across donors. Earlier analysis looked at TCR beta V segments, and most were productive about 90% or about 30% of the time. An observed cluster of highly shared sequence variants was recorded as a likely sequencing artifact.

Researchers ran the PCR with 60 Vbeta and 13 Jbeta primers. Here immunoSEQ multiplex PCR was the method, and the copy in TCRdb shows in-frame clones only, minus some. Of under 200,000 clones listed, around 87% are singletons. For this clone: Its antigen remains unidentified.

Germline V gene data show CDR1 as SGHDT and CDR2 as YYEEEE. V shed 5 bases, J shed 6 bases, and the junction held 8 bases outside the gene matches. The length of the CDR3 is 14 residues. V gene TRBV5-6 combines with J gene TRBJ1-2; TRBD1 aligns across 9 bases. Input material: PBMCs. The clonotype comes from a boy aged 2-9 years in good health and CMV-seronegative. CDR3 nucleotides: TGTGCCAGCAGTTCGGGGGACAGGGCCCATGGCTACACCTTC. Its translation is CASSSGDRAHGYTF.